This T cell receptor beta chain was documented in a study of blood T cell repertoires in COVID-19. Across the whole study: There were acute and convalescent COVID-19 samples, and they came from the United States, Italy and Spain. T cells, B-cell-depleted T cells, or PBMCs provided the cDNA or gDNA that served as material.

With 6 bases clipped from V and 5 bases from J, the junction kept 7 bases outside the gene matches. CDR1 is LNHDA, CDR2 SQIVND, per germline (reference sequence). The CDR3 runs 14 residues. This table comes from immunoSEQ multiplex PCR, and its TCRdb copy is limited to in-frame clones, with some not included. Here the sample spans roughly 100,000 clones, 84% being singletons. This receptor was obtained from a man aged 60 to 69 with acute or convalescent COVID-19. V and J are TRBV19 and TRBJ2-5, with 9 bases fitting TRBD2. Input material: peripheral blood. The CDR3 sequence: CASRSLAGSETQYF. In DNA, the CDR3 is TGTGCCAGTAGGTCCCTAGCGGGATCCGAGACCCAGTACTTC.